Sequencing of this T cell receptor beta chain was carried out in a study of cytomegalovirus exposure and HLA in healthy donors. In the PCR, 60 Vbeta and 13 Jbeta primers were used. The protocol was immunoSEQ multiplex PCR, while the TCRdb copy is restricted to in-frame clones and leaves out a portion. The sample includes 70,000 or so clones, roughly 89% of them seen just once. The germline V gene encodes CDR1 LNHDA and CDR2 SQIVND (reference sequence). V gave up 0 bases and J gave up 6 bases, with 15 bases separating them. This CDR3 region has 15 residues. The rearrangement joins TRBV19 to TRBJ2-7; D possibly corresponds to TRBD1 (5 bases). Specimen: PBMCs. The receptor comes from a woman younger than 45 in good health and CMV-seronegative. CDR3: CASSIDSPGNCEQYF. CDR3 bases: TGTGCCAGTAGTATAGATTCGCCAGGGAACTGCGAGCAGTACTTC.